This T cell receptor (beta chain) was retrieved from a study of T cell responses to AZD1222 COVID-19 vaccine. Overall study findings and caveats: White British people made up most donors, females outnumbered males, and clonal diversity was possibly underestimated.

For this clone: Its antigen remains unidentified.

Produced via immunoSEQ multiplex PCR; TCRdb's table is partial and in-frame only. Of 75,000 to 100,000 clones listed, roughly 81% are singletons. The germline CDR1 and CDR2 sequences are MGHDK and SYGVNS. The V and J ends lost 1 base and 10 bases respectively, with 8 bases between them. This CDR3 region has 13 residues. This material consisted of peripheral blood, taken on day 0 of AZD1222 vaccination. The sequence derives from an adult in good health. This chain joins TRBV25-1 and TRBJ1-6; D unclear. CDR3 protein: CASSESGYSPLHF. CDR3 bases: TGTGCCAGCAGTGAATCGGGGTACTCACCCCTCCACTTT.